This entry is about one T cell receptor (beta chain). Its binding antigen is unknown. Base qualities are missing; no much larger clone stands one base away. The donors were included in the validation cohort of roughly 130 subjects, a group kept apart from the approximately 700-subject first cohort. This specimen comes from a study of cytomegalovirus exposure and HLA in healthy donors (TCRdb year 2017). Regarding the study in general: A later analysis indicated that the 120 or so validation repertoires were generated on the platform also employed for the 700 or so repertoires of the first cohort. The aim of the study was to test whether cataloging public T cell receptors could identify signatures of past pathogen exposure. The study combined high-throughput TCR immunosequencing, statistical association of individual TCRs with disease status, and machine learning to predict cytomegalovirus infection status. Besides the first cohort of under 700 subjects, a separate validation cohort made up of over 95 different subjects was used. Overall study outcomes, separate from this receptor: A later analysis found that TCRs clustered in the first cohort also tended to co-occur in the 95 to 150 validation repertoires, with 94% of cluster scores above 0. It was suggested by the authors that the approach could potentially be generalized to other disease states and immunological phenotypes. In both the original and validation cohorts, the classifier was reported to diagnose cytomegalovirus status with high specificity and sensitivity. A later analysis lacked HLA typing for the validation cohort, so it scored co-occurrence in that cohort across all 120 repertoires. Across donors, most TCR sequences were observed very rarely, whereas some public TCRs were present in many individuals. In vitro tests confirmed that a few of the cytomegalovirus-associated TCR beta chains recognize cytomegalovirus antigens. The study listed 150 to 200 TCR beta chains as associated with cytomegalovirus.

The library was prepared using the immunoSEQ multiplex PCR assay. The published analysis was carried out like this. A statistical classification framework was developed to diagnose cytomegalovirus status using the catalog of TCR beta chain sequences. Imported from immuneACCESS, the table was reduced by TCRdb to in-frame sequences with V and J called. These copies leave out some clones; in studies compared against another copy, an unresolved V gene accounts for under half, and the cause of the remainder is not known. From that table come the V and J calls and clone size; the DNA was used to work out D and trimming. This sample holds about 70,000 clones; less than 95% were observed only once. The leading ten clones occupy 1.5% to 2% of the sample. CDR1 and CDR2, looked up from the germline V gene, are SNHLY and FYNNEI. The CDR3 runs 13 residues from the cysteine to the phenylalanine. Just CDR3 DNA is preserved here, 39 bases in frame from base 1. At the junction V is shortened by 4 bases and J by 4 bases, with 10 bases in between.

The TCR comes from a woman between 18 and 30 years old in good health and CMV-seropositive. Recombination joined TRBV2 with TRBJ1-2, with no confidently assigned D gene. The sample taken for sequencing was PBMCs. Read as DNA, the sequence is TGTGCCAGCAGTGTGGTATCGGGCTATGGCTACACCTTC. Its product reads: CASSVVSGYGYTF.